The source of this T cell receptor beta chain is a study of blood T cell repertoires in COVID-19. The CDR3 is 16 amino acids. V dropped 4 bases and J dropped 7; count of bases not matched to a gene: 5. Germline-derived CDR1 and CDR2 are SGHDN and FVKESK. Some clones are missing from TCRdb's copy, which holds only in-frame ones; the method was immunoSEQ multiplex PCR. Seen here are about 240,000 clones, approximately 86% observed once, and the top ten hold 2% to 3%. The TCR originated in a woman in her twenties or thirties with acute COVID-19. The chain couples TRBV14 to TRBJ2-1, with TRBD2 matching 15 bases. Sequencing was performed on PBMCs or T cells enriched from blood (not recorded which). CDR3 residues: CASSPWTSGGANEQFF. DNA of the CDR3: TGTGCCAGCAGCCCGTGGACTAGCGGGGGGGCAAATGAGCAGTTCTTC.